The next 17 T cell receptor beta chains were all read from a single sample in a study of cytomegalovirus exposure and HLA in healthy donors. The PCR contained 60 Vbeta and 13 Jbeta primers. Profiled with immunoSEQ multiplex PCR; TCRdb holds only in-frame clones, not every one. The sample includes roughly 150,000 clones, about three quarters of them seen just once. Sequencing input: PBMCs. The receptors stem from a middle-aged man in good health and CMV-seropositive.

Written as DNA, the CDR3 is TGCAGTGCGGGCTACGATGGCTACACCTTC. It is translated as CSAGYDGYTF. The rearrangement joins TRBV20-1 to TRBJ1-2; D ambiguous. The CDR3 runs 10 residues. V gave up 6 bases and J gave up 6 bases, with 8 bases separating them. The germline CDR1 and CDR2 sequences are DFQATT and SNEGSKA (reference sequence).

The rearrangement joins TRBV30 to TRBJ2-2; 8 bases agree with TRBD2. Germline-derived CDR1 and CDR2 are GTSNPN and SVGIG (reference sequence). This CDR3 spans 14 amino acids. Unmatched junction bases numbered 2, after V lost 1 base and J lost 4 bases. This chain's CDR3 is CAWSAGGGTGELFF. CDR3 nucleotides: TGTGCCTGGAGTGCGGGAGGGGGCACCGGGGAGCTGTTTTTT.

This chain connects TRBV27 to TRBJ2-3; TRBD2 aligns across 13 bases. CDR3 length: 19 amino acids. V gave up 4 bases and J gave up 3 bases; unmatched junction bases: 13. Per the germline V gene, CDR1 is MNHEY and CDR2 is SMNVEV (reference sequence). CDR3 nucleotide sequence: TGTGCCAGCAGTTCAAGGACTAGCGGGAGCCCGTGGAGAACAGATACGCAGTATTTT. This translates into CASSSRTSGSPWRTDTQYF.

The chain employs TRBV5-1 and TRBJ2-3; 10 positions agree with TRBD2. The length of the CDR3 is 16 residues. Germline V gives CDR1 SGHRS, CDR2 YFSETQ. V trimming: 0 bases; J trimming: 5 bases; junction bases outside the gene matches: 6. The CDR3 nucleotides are TGCGCCAGCAGCTTGGGGGTAGCGGGAGGTGGAGATACGCAGTATTTT. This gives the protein CASSLGVAGGGDTQYF. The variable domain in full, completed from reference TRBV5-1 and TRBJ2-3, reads KAGVTQTPRYLIKTRGQQVTLSCSPISGHRSVSWYQQTPGQGLQFLFEYFSETQRNKGNFPGRFSGRQFSNSRSEMNVSTLELGDSALYLCASSLGVAGGGDTQYFGPGTRLTVL.

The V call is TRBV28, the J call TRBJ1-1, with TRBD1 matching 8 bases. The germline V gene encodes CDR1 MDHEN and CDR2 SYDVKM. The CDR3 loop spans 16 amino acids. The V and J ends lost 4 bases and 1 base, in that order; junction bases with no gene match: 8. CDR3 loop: CASSSGQGRGNTEAFF. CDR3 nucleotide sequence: TGTGCCAGCAGTTCCGGACAGGGCAGAGGGAACACTGAAGCTTTCTTT.

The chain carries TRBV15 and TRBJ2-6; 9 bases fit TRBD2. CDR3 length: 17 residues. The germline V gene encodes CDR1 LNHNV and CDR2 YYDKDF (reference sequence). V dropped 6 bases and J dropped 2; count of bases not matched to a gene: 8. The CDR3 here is CATRGASGKAGANVLTF. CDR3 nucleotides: TGTGCCACCAGAGGGGCTAGCGGGAAGGCTGGGGCCAACGTCCTGACTTTC.

This CDR3 reads CASTQASTDTQYF. The CDR3, as DNA: TGTGCCAGCACACAGGCAAGCACAGATACGCAGTATTTT. The rearrangement links TRBV27 to TRBJ2-3; maybe TRBD1 (5 bases). V was pared by 7 bases and J by 0 bases, with 8 bases between. This CDR3 has 13 amino acids. In germline, CDR1 is MNHEY, CDR2 SMNVEV (reference sequence).

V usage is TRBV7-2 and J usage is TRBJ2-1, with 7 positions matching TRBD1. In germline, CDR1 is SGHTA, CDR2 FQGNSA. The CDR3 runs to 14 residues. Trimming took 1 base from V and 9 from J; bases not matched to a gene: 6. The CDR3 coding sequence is TGTGCCAGCAGCTTAGGAGGACAGGAAGGTGAGCAGTTCTTC. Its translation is CASSLGGQEGEQFF.

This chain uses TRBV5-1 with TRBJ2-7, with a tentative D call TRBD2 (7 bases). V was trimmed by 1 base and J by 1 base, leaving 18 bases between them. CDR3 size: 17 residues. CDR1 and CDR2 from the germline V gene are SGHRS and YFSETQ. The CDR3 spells CASSLPQGGGSSYEQYF. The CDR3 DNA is TGCGCCAGCAGCTTGCCACAGGGCGGCGGGAGTTCCTACGAGCAGTACTTC.

CDR3: CSVGRLAGGLETQYF. The CDR3, as DNA: TGCAGCGTTGGCCGACTAGCGGGAGGGCTGGAGACCCAGTACTTC. The rearrangement joins TRBV29-1 to TRBJ2-5; 14 nucleotides match TRBD2. Unmatched junction bases numbered 6, after V lost 4 bases and J lost 5 bases. CDR3 length: 15 amino acids. The germline V gene has CDR1 SQVTM and CDR2 ANQGSEA.

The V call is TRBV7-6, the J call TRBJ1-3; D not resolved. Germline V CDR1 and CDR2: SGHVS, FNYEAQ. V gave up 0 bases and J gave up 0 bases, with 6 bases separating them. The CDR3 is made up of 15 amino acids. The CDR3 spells CASSLAANSGNTIYF. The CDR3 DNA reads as TGTGCCAGCAGCTTAGCGGCAAACTCTGGAAACACCATATATTTT.

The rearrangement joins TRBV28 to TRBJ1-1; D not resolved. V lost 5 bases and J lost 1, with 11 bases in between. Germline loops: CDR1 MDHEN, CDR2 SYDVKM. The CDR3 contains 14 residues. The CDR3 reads CASSPLSGNTEAFF. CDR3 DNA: TGTGCCAGCAGTCCCTTGTCAGGGAACACTGAAGCTTTCTTT.

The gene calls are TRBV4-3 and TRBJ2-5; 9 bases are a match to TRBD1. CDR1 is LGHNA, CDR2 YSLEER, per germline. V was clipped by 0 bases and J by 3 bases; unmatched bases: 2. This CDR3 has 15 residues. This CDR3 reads CASSQEDRGEETQYF. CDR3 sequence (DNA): TGCGCCAGCAGCCAAGAAGACAGGGGGGAAGAGACCCAGTACTTC.

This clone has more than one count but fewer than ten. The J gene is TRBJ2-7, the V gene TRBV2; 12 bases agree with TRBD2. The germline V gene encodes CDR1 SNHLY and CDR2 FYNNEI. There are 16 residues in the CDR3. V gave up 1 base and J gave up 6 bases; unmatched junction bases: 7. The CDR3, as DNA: TGTGCCAGCAGTGAAGTAGTATCACTAGCGGGGGGCGAGCAGTACTTC. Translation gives CASSEVVSLAGGEQYF.

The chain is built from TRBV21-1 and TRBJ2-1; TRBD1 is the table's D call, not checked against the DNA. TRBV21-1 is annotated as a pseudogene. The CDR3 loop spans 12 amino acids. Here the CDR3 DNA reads TGTGCCAGGCCAAGGGGGATAAATGAGCAGTTCTTC. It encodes CARPRGINEQFF.

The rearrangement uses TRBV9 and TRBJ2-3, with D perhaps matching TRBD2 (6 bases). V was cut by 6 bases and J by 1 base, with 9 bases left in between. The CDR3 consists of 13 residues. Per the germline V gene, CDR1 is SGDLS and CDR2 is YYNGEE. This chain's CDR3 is CASNERGTDTQYF. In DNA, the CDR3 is TGTGCCAGCAACGAGCGGGGCACAGATACGCAGTATTTT.

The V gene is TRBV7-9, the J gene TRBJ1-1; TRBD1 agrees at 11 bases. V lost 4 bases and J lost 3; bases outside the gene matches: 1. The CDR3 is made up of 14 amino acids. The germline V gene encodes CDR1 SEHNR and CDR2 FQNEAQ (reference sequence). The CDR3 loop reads CASSWGQGDTEAFF. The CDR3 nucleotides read TGTGCCAGCAGCTGGGGACAGGGGGACACTGAAGCTTTCTTT.